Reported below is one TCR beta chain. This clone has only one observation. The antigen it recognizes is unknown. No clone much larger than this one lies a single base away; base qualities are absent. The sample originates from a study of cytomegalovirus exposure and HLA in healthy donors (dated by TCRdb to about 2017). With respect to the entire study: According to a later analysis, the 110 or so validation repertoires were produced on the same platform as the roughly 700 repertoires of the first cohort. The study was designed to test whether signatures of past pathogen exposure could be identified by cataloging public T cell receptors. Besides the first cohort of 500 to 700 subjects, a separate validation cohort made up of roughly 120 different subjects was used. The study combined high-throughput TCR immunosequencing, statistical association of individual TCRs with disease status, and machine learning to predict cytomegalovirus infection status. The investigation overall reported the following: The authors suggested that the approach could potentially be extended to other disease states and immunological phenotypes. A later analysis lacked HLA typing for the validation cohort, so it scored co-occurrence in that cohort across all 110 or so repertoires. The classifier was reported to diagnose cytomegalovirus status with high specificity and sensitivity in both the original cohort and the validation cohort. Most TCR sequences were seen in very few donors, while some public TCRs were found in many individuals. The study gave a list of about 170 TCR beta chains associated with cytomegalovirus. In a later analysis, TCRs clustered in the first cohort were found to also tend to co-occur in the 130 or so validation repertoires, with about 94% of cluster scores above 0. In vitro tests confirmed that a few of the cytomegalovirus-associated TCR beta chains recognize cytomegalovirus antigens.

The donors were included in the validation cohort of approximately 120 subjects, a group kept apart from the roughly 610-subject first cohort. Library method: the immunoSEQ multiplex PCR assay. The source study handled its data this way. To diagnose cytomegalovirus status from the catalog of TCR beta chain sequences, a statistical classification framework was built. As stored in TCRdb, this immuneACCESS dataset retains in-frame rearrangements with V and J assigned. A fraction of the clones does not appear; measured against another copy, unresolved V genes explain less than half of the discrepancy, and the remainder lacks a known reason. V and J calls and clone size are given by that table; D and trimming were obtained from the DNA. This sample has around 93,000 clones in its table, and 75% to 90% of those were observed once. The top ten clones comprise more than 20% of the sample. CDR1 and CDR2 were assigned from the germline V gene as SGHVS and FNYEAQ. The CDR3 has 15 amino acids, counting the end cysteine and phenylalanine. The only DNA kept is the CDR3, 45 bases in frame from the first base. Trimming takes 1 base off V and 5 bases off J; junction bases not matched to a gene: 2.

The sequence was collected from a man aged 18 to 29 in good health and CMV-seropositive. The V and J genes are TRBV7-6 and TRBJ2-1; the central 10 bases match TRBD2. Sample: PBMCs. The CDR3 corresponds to CASSLGTSGNNEQFF. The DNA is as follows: TGTGCCAGCAGCTTAGGGACTAGCGGAAACAATGAGCAGTTCTTC.